This T cell receptor (beta chain) stems from a study of blood T cell repertoires in COVID-19. Libraries were prepared by immunoSEQ multiplex PCR; TCRdb keeps only in-frame clonotypes and omits some of them. The sample shows 65,000 to 85,000 clones, approximately 90% of them seen only once. The V and J ends lost 5 bases and 7 bases respectively, with 18 bases between them. Germline V gene lookup returns CDR1 SGHTA and CDR2 FQGNSA. The CDR3 runs to 15 residues. The receptor comes from a human donor in a cohort sampled during active COVID-19. The chain couples TRBV7-2 to TRBJ1-5; D may be TRBD1 (5 bases). What was sequenced was peripheral blood. The CDR3 spells CASSPASLGGQPQHF. CDR3 nucleotide sequence: TGTGCCAGCAGCCCAGCGTCACTGGGGGGACAGCCCCAGCATTTT.